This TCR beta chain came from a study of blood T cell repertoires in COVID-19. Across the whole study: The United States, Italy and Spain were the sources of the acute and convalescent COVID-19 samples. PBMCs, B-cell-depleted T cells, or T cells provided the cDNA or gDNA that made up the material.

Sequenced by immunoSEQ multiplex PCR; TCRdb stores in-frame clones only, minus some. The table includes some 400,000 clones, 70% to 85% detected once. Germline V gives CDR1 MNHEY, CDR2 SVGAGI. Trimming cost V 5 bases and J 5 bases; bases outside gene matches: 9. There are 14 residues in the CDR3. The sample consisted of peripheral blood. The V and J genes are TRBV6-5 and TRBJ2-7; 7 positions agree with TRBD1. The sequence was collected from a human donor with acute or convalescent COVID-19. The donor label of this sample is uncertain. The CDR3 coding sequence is TGTGCCAGCAGTAGACAGGGCGCCGGGGACGAGCAGTACTTC. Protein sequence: CASSRQGAGDEQYF.